A selection of T cell receptor beta chains follows, all from one sample in a study of blood T cells in healthy people across ages. TCRdb re-called the 5' RACE reads through MiXCR, storing one row per CDR3 protein. The sample yields fewer than 1.5 million distinct CDR3 sequences, approximately 40% seen once. The sequenced material came from blood. All receptors derive from a woman between 18 and 29 years old in good health. Each CDR3 is given with its conserved first and last residue. Each record gives: CDR3 DNA, CDR3 protein, J gene, clone size, CDR3 length, D gene, V gene. The D gene is left open where the match is weak. Clone size is given for some rows only: seen once, a few or many times, or a class if the clone is expanded.

TGTGCCACCAGCAGAGATCGGGGGGACCCTAGGGGCTACACCTTC	CATSRDRGDPRGYTF	TRBJ1-2	NA	15	NA	TRBV15
TGTGCCAGCAGTGACGACCTGAATAACTATGGCTACACCTTC	CASSDDLNNYGYTF	TRBJ1-2	NA	14	NA	TRBV6-5
TGTGCCATCAGCCCGGGGAGCGGGAGCGTTGGCGGAGATACGCAGTATTTT	CAISPGSGSVGGDTQYF	TRBJ2-3	NA	17	TRBD2	TRBV10-3
TGTGCCAGCAGCCCGGCGACAGGGGCCGCTCATGGCTACACCTTC	CASSPATGAAHGYTF	TRBJ1-2	once	15	TRBD1	TRBV6-5
TGTGCCAGCAGGTTGATTGCCGGGACCCAAAATGGCTACACCTTC	CASRLIAGTQNGYTF	TRBJ1-2	NA	15	NA	TRBV6-6
TGTGCCAGCAGTTTCTCGACAGGGGGCGGCTATGGCTACACCTTC	CASSFSTGGGYGYTF	TRBJ1-2	few	15	TRBD1	TRBV27
TGCAGTGCTAGAGATAACCTCGGTTGGACTGAAGCTTTCTTT	CSARDNLGWTEAFF	TRBJ1-1	NA	14	NA	TRBV20-1
TGCAGTGCACCGGCAGGCGGGGGCGAATGGGATGAAAAACTGTTTTTT	CSAPAGGGEWDEKLFF	TRBJ1-4	few	16	NA	TRBV20-1
TGTGCCAGCAGCCAAGTTACTAGCGGGAAATTAACAGATACGCAGTATTTT	CASSQVTSGKLTDTQYF	TRBJ2-3	NA	17	TRBD2	TRBV4-2
TGTGCCAGCAGCCGATCCGGGACCAGGAACACTGAAGCTTTCTTT	CASSRSGTRNTEAFF	TRBJ1-1	few	15	NA	TRBV7-9
TGTGCCAGCAGTTTAGTGCGGGGCAGCGGGATGAACACTGAAGCTTTCTTT	CASSLVRGSGMNTEAFF	TRBJ1-1	NA	17	NA	TRBV12-3/TRBV12-4
TGTGCCAGCAGTCTGGACAGGGGGCGGAGCATTCAGTACTTC	CASSLDRGRSIQYF	TRBJ2-4	NA	14	TRBD1	TRBV12-3/TRBV12-4
TGTGCCAGCTCGCCCGGCGGGGGGTACGACTACGAGCAGTACTTC	CASSPGGGYDYEQYF	TRBJ2-7	NA	15	TRBD2	TRBV27
TGTGCCAGCAGGGAGCGGGGGCTGAGCGAGCAGTACTTC	CASRERGLSEQYF	TRBJ2-7	NA	13	TRBD2	TRBV12-3/TRBV12-4
TGTGCCAGCAGCCTCTTTTCTAGCGATTCCTACGAGCAGTACTTC	CASSLFSSDSYEQYF	TRBJ2-7	NA	15	NA	TRBV4-2
TGTGCCATCAGTGATCCGGACGGACCGAACACCGGGGAGCTGTTTTTT	CAISDPDGPNTGELFF	TRBJ2-2	NA	16	NA	TRBV10-3
TGTGCCAGCAGTTACTTAATCACGGGTACCGCTGAAGCTTTCTTT	CASSYLITGTAEAFF	TRBJ1-1	NA	15	NA	TRBV6-5
TGTGCCAGCAAGGACAGGGGGGTCTACGAGCAGTACTTC	CASKDRGVYEQYF	TRBJ2-7	NA	13	TRBD1	TRBV6-2/TRBV6-3
TGTGCCCGCAGCCAAGACAGGAGGGGCTCCTACGAGCAGTACTTC	CARSQDRRGSYEQYF	TRBJ2-7	NA	15	NA	TRBV28
TGCGCCAGCGGCCCCGGGACAGTAGTCCAAGAGACCCAGTACTTC	CASGPGTVVQETQYF	TRBJ2-5	NA	15	TRBD1	TRBV5-1